These 12 T cell receptor beta chains were all obtained from the same sample, sequenced in a study of cytomegalovirus exposure and HLA in healthy donors. PCR involved 60 Vbeta and 13 Jbeta primers. TCRdb's table, derived via immunoSEQ multiplex PCR, lists solely in-frame clones and lacks some. The sample records around 140,000 clones, roughly three quarters being singletons. The source material was PBMCs. The receptors come from a female donor in good health and CMV-seronegative.

This chain links TRBV5-4 with TRBJ2-5; unclear D gene. The CDR3 consists of 12 residues. With 2 bases removed from V and 2 bases from J, the gap between germline ends came to 4 bases. The germline CDR1 and CDR2 sequences are SGHNT and YYREEE (reference sequence). CDR3 loop: CASSFPQETQYF. CDR3 nucleotide sequence: TGTGCCAGCAGCTTTCCACAAGAGACCCAGTACTTC.

The V call is TRBV20-1, the J call TRBJ2-1; no clear D. The germline gives CDR1 DFQATT, CDR2 SNEGSKA (reference sequence). V shed 0 bases and J shed 7 bases, with 4 bases lying between them. CDR3 length: 11 residues. The CDR3 DNA is TGCAGTGCTAGAGAATTAAATGAGCAGTTCTTC. Protein: CSARELNEQFF.

The J gene is TRBJ1-1, the V gene TRBV5-6; TRBD1 matches at 7 bases. The CDR3 spans 16 residues. Per germline, CDR1 SGHDT and CDR2 YYEEEE. J lost 4 bases, V lost 4 bases, and 13 bases had no gene match. CDR3 bases: TGTGCCAGCAGCCCGTCTCGAAGGGGGCTGGGCACTGAAGCTTTCTTT. Its protein product is CASSPSRRGLGTEAFF.

J is TRBJ2-7 and V is TRBV11-2; unclear D gene. Germline values: CDR1 SGHAT, CDR2 FQNNGV. The CDR3 totals 13 residues. The V gene lost 5 bases and the J gene lost 4 bases, with 12 bases spanning the gap. The CDR3 nucleotides are TGTGCCAGCAGCCGCGCACAGCAGTACGAGCAGTACTTC. The encoded protein is CASSRAQQYEQYF.

The chain links TRBV6-1 to TRBJ1-4; D gene unclear. V was pared by 3 bases and J by 1 base, with 15 bases between. There are 17 residues in the CDR3. CDR1 is MNHNS, CDR2 SASEGT, per germline. The CDR3 sequence: CASSDRSLRLTNEKLFF. The CDR3 DNA is TGTGCCAGCAGTGATCGTAGCCTCCGACTAACTAATGAAAAACTGTTTTTT.

This rearrangement joins TRBV28 to TRBJ1-5; 10 nucleotides line up with TRBD1. This CDR3 is built from 18 residues. Germline V gene lookup returns CDR1 MDHEN and CDR2 SYDVKM. V gave up 6 bases and J gave up 0 bases; unmatched junction bases: 11. CDR3 region: CASRAGTGASYSNQPQHF. The CDR3 DNA sequence: TGTGCCAGCAGGGCCGGGACAGGGGCCTCCTATAGCAATCAGCCCCAGCATTTT.

The chain links TRBV5-5 to TRBJ2-7; TRBD2 is a possible D gene (5 bases). The CDR3 covers 15 residues. Germline CDR1 is SGHKS and CDR2 is YYEKEE (reference sequence). V lost 2 bases and J 1 base, leaving 13 bases between the germline ends. The CDR3 DNA reads TGTGCCAGCAGCTTAACCGCCACGGGGTCCTACGAGCAGTACTTC. The encoded protein is CASSLTATGSYEQYF.

The chain combines TRBV30 with TRBJ2-4; maybe TRBD1 (6 bases). Germline assignment: CDR1 GTSNPN and CDR2 SVGIG (reference sequence). The CDR3 covers 13 residues. V shed 1 base and J shed 8 bases, with 12 bases lying between them. The CDR3, as DNA: TGTGCCTGGAGTGGACAGGTCGGGGACATTCAGTACTTC. Protein: CAWSGQVGDIQYF.

The chain employs TRBV5-6 and TRBJ2-1; D is undetermined. The germline V gene has CDR1 SGHDT and CDR2 YYEEEE. V was trimmed by 3 bases and J by 10 bases, leaving 17 bases between them. This CDR3 contains 14 residues. In DNA, the CDR3 is TGTGCCAGCAGCTCTGGCGGCCTTCTCATAGAGCAGTTCTTC. This codes for CASSSGGLLIEQFF.

V gene TRBV9 combines with J gene TRBJ2-5, with D tentatively TRBD2 (6 bases). This CDR3 is built from 13 residues. V lost 1 base, J lost 4 bases, and 8 bases lay in between. The germline V gene encodes CDR1 SGDLS and CDR2 YYNGEE. This chain's CDR3 is CASSVRGGETQYF. DNA for the CDR3: TGTGCCAGCAGCGTACGGGGAGGAGAGACCCAGTACTTC. The whole variable domain, remainder taken from reference TRBV9 and TRBJ2-5, is DSGVTQTPKHLITATGQRVTLRCSPRSGDLSVYWYQQSLDQGLQFLIQYYNGEERAKGNILERFSAQQFPDLHSELNLSSLELGDSALYFCASSVRGGETQYFGPGTRLLVL.

The V call is TRBV6-1, the J call TRBJ2-5, with D maybe TRBD1 (5 bases). V lost 4 bases, J lost 2 bases, and 14 bases lay in between. There are 15 residues in the CDR3. Per germline, CDR1 MNHNS and CDR2 SASEGT. CDR3 DNA sequence: TGTGCCAGCAGTGCGCAGGGTGTCCGGCAAGAGACCCAGTACTTC. Translation: CASSAQGVRQETQYF.

The genes are TRBV7-6 and TRBJ1-6; a possible D gene is TRBD1 (5 bases). The CDR3 has 15 amino acids. Germline CDR1 SGHVS, CDR2 FNYEAQ. The ends were cut back, 1 base at V and 4 bases at J, with 8 bases in the middle. CDR3 amino acids: CASSLGRAYNSPLHF. CDR3 nucleotides: TGTGCCAGCAGCTTAGGCAGGGCTTATAATTCACCCCTCCACTTT.